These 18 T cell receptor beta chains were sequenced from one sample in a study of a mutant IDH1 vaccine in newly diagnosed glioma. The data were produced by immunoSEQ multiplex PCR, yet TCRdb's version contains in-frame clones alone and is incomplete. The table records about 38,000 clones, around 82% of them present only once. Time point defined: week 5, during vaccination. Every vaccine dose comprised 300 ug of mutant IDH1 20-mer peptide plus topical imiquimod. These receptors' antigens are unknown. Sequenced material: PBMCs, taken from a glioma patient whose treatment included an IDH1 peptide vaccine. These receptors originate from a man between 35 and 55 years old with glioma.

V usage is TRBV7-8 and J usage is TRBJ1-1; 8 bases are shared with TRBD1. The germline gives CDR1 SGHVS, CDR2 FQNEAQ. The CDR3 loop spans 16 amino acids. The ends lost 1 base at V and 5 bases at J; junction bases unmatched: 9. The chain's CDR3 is CASSLDATGAPTEAFF. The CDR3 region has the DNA TGTGCCAGCAGCTTAGACGCGACAGGGGCCCCAACTGAAGCTTTCTTT.

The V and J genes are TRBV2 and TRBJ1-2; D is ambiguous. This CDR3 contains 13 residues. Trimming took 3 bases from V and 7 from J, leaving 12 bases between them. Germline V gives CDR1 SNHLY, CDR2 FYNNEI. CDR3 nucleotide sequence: TGTGCCAGCAGTGAGTTGACCTCGGGTGGCTACACCTTC. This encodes CASSELTSGGYTF.

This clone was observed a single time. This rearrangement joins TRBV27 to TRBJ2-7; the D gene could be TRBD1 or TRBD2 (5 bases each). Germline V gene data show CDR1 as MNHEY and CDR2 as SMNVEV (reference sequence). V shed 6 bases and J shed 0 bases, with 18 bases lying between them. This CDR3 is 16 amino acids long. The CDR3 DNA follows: TGTGCCAGCAGCTTTGGGTCGGGACGGAGCTCCTACGAGCAGTACTTC. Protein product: CASSFGSGRSSYEQYF.

The CDR3: CASSRPGRGSPLHF. Here the CDR3 DNA reads TGTGCCAGCAGCCGTCCAGGTAGAGGTTCACCCCTCCACTTT. J is TRBJ1-6 and V is TRBV7-9; D is undetermined. CDR3 length equals 14 residues. V was pared by 5 bases and J by 9 bases, with 14 bases between. Germline V CDR1 and CDR2: SEHNR, FQNEAQ (reference sequence).

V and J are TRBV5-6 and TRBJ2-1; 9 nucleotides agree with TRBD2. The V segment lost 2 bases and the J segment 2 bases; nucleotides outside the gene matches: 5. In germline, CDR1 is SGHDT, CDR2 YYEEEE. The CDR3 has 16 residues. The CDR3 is CASSFMGGGAYNEQFF. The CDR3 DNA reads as TGTGCCAGCAGCTTTATGGGCGGGGGGGCCTACAATGAGCAGTTCTTC.

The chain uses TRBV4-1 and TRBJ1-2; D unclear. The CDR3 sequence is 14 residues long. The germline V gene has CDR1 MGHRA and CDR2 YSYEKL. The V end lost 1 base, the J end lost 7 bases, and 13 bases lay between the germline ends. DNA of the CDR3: TGCGCCAGCAGCCAAGTGGCGGGTCTAGGTGGCTACACCTTC. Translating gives CASSQVAGLGGYTF.

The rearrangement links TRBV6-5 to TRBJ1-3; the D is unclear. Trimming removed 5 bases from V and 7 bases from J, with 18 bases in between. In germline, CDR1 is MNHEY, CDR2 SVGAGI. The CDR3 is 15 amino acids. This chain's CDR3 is CASSPTTLFRNTIYF. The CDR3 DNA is TGTGCCAGCAGTCCTACAACCCTATTCCGGAACACCATATATTTT.

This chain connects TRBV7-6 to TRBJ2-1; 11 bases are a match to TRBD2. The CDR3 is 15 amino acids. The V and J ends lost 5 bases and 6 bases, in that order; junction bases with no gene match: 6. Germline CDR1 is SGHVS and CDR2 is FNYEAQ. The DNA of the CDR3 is TGTGCCAGCAGCATAACTAGCGGGGGAGGCAATGAGCAGTTCTTC. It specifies CASSITSGGGNEQFF.

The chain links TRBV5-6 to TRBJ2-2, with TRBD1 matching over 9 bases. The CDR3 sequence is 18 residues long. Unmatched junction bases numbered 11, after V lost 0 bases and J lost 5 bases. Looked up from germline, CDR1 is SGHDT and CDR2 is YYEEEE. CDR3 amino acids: CASSLGMFTGGATGELFF. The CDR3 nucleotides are TGTGCCAGCAGCTTGGGGATGTTTACAGGGGGCGCGACCGGGGAGCTGTTTTTT.

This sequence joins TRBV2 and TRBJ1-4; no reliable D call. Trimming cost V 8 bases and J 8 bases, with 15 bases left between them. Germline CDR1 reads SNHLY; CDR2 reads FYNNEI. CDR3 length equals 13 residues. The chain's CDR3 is CASLAELGEKLFF. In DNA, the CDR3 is TGTGCCAGCCTAGCTGAGCTAGGGGAAAAACTGTTTTTT.

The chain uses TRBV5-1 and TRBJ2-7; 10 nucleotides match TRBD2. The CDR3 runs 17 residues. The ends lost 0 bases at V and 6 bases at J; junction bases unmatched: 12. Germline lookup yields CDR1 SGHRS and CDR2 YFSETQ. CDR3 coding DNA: TGCGCCAGCAGCTTGGATTTGAAGCGGGGGGGCTCGAGCGAGCAGTACTTC. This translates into CASSLDLKRGGSSEQYF.

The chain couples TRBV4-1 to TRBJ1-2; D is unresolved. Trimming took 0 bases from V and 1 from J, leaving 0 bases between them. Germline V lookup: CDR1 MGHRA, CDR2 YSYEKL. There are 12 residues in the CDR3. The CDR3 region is CASSQDNYGYTF. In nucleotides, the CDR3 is TGCGCCAGCAGCCAAGATAACTATGGCTACACCTTC.

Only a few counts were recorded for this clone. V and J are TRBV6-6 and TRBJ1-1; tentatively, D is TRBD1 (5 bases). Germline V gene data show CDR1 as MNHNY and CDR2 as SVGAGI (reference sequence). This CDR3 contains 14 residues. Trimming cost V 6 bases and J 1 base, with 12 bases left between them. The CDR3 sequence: CASRKEDRNTEAFF. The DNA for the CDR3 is TGTGCCAGCAGGAAGGAAGACAGGAACACTGAAGCTTTCTTT.

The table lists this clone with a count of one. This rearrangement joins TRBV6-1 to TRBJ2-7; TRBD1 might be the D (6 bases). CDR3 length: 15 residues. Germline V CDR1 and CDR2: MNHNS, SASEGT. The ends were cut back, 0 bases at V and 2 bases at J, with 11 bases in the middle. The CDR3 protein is CASSEAWQGTYEQYF. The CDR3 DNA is TGTGCCAGCAGTGAAGCGTGGCAGGGGACCTACGAGCAGTACTTC.

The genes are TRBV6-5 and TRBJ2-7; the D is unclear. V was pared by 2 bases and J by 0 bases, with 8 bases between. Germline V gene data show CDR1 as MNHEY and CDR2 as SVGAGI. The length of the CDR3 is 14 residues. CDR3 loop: CASSYGSTSYEQYF. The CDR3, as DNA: TGTGCCAGCAGTTACGGGTCGACCTCCTACGAGCAGTACTTC.

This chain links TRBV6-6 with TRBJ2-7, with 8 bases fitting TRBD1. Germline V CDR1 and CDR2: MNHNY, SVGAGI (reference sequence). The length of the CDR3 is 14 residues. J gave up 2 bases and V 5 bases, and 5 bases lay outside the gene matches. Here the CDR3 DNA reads TGTGCCAGCAGTCCAGGACAGGGAACCTACGAGCAGTACTTC. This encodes CASSPGQGTYEQYF.

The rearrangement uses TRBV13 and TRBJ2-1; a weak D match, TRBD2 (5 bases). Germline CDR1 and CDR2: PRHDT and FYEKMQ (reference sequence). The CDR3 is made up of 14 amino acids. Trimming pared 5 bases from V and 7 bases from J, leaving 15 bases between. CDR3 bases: TGTGCCAGCAGCGCAGAGCCGAGAGGGAATGAGCAGTTCTTC. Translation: CASSAEPRGNEQFF.

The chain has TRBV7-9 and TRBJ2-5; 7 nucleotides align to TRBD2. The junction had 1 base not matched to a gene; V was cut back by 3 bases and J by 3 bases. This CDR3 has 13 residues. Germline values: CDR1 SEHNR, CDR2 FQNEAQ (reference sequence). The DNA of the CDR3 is TGTGCCAGCAGCTTCGCGGGGGAAGAGACCCAGTACTTC. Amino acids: CASSFAGEETQYF.